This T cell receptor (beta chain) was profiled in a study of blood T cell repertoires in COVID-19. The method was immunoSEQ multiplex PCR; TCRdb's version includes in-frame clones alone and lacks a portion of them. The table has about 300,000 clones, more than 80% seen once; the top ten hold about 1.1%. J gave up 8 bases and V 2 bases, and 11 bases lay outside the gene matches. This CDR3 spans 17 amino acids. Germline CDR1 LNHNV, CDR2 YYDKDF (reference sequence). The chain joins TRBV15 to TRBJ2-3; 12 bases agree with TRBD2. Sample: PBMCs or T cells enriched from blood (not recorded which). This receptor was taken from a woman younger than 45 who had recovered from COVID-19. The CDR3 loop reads CATSRIALAGGVATQYF. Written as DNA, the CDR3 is TGTGCCACCAGCAGAATTGCTCTAGCGGGAGGGGTGGCTACGCAGTATTTT.